A single sample is the source of the 16 T cell receptor beta chains below, sequenced in a study of pediatric ulcerative colitis. The table came from immunoSEQ multiplex PCR; TCRdb's copy has only in-frame clones and leaves some out. In the table there are tens of thousands of clones, around 87% of which are singletons. Source material: blood. Every receptor here comes from a boy aged 5-17 years who was a control in a study of pediatric ulcerative colitis.

The CDR3 sequence is CASSLTGDQPQHF. Written as DNA, the CDR3 is TGCGCCAGCAGCTTGACAGGGGATCAGCCCCAGCATTTT. This chain uses TRBV5-1 with TRBJ1-5; TRBD1 agrees at 7 bases. V lost 1 base, J lost 5 bases, and 0 bases stayed unmatched. Germline V CDR1 and CDR2: SGHRS, YFSETQ. The CDR3 is 13 residues long.

V usage is TRBV7-2 and J usage is TRBJ2-7, with 7 positions matching TRBD2. This CDR3 spans 14 amino acids. After removal of 5 bases from V and 3 bases from J, the junction contained 7 bases not matched to a gene. Germline V gene data show CDR1 as SGHTA and CDR2 as FQGNSA. The CDR3 region is CASSPGTILYEQYF. For the CDR3, the DNA is TGTGCCAGCAGCCCCGGGACTATCCTCTACGAGCAGTACTTC.

V usage is TRBV4-2 and J usage is TRBJ2-7; weak D call: TRBD2 (6 bases). The CDR3 has 14 residues. Trimming took off 3 bases at V and 4 bases at J, with 13 bases between the two ends. The germline CDR1 and CDR2 sequences are LGHNA and YNFKEQ. For the CDR3, the DNA is TGTGCCAGCAGCCATGCGGGACTGATGTACGAGCAGTACTTC. It yields the protein CASSHAGLMYEQYF.

The chain has TRBV19 and TRBJ2-3, with TRBD2 as a possible D gene (6 bases). This CDR3 spans 16 amino acids. Germline CDR1 LNHDA, CDR2 SQIVND (reference sequence). V shed 9 bases and J shed 9 bases, with 28 bases lying between them. The CDR3 loop is CASRPILAKGWDTQYF. The CDR3 DNA reads TGTGCCAGCCGGCCAATACTAGCTAAGGGGTGGGACACGCAGTATTTT. Filled out from reference TRBV19 and TRBJ2-3, the complete variable domain reads DGGITQSPKYLFRKEGQNVTLSCEQNLNHDAMYWYRQDPGQGLRLIYYSQIVNDFQKGDIAEGYSVSREKKESFPLTVTSAQKNPTAFYLCASRPILAKGWDTQYFGPGTRLTVL.

The gene calls are TRBV19 and TRBJ2-6; D gene ambiguous. With 7 bases removed from V and 0 bases from J, the gap between germline ends came to 7 bases. The CDR3 consists of 14 residues. CDR1 is LNHDA and CDR2 is SQIVND in the germline V gene (reference sequence). The chain's CDR3 is CASMWSSGANVLTF. In DNA form, the CDR3 reads TGTGCCAGTATGTGGAGCTCTGGGGCCAACGTCCTGACTTTC.

The V and J genes are TRBV19 and TRBJ1-1; 8 bases agree with TRBD1. Germline CDR1 reads LNHDA; CDR2 reads SQIVND (reference sequence). V shed 3 bases, J shed 4 bases, and the junction held 4 bases outside the gene matches. The CDR3 runs to 14 residues. The CDR3 here is CASSIGQGSTEAFF. The CDR3, as DNA: TGTGCCAGTAGTATCGGACAGGGCTCCACTGAAGCTTTCTTT.

The chain carries TRBV6-5 and TRBJ1-5; D remains unclear. Germline V gives CDR1 MNHEY, CDR2 SVGAGI. The V and J ends lost 6 bases and 4 bases respectively, with 16 bases between them. The CDR3 consists of 15 residues. The DNA for the CDR3 is TGTGCCAGCAGGTCGTCCGAGACCATTAATCAGCCCCAGCATTTT. It is translated as CASRSSETINQPQHF.

The chain uses TRBV5-1 and TRBJ1-6, with TRBD1 matching over 8 bases. Trimming cost V 2 bases and J 7 bases; bases outside gene matches: 5. The CDR3 has 15 amino acids. Per the germline V gene, CDR1 is SGHRS and CDR2 is YFSETQ. CDR3 protein: CASSFAGGENSPLHF. The CDR3 region has the DNA TGCGCCAGCAGCTTTGCAGGGGGCGAAAATTCACCCCTCCACTTT. Full variable domain (rest looked up from reference TRBV5-1 and TRBJ1-6): KAGVTQTPRYLIKTRGQQVTLSCSPISGHRSVSWYQQTPGQGLQFLFEYFSETQRNKGNFPGRFSGRQFSNSRSEMNVSTLELGDSALYLCASSFAGGENSPLHFGNGTRLTVT.

This clone was found once. The gene calls are TRBV6-5 and TRBJ1-2, with TRBD1 matching over 10 bases. With V trimmed by 6 bases and J by 4 bases, 2 bases remained unmatched. Germline assignment: CDR1 MNHEY and CDR2 SVGAGI. CDR3 length: 13 amino acids. The CDR3 region has the DNA TGTGCCAGCAGAAGGGACAGGGGCTATGGCTACACCTTC. It specifies CASRRDRGYGYTF.

In this sample, this clone turned up once. The chain carries TRBV4-3 and TRBJ1-4; 10 bases are a match to TRBD1. The V gene end was trimmed by 0 bases and the J gene end by 8 bases; junction bases not matched to a gene: 6. The germline CDR1 and CDR2 sequences are LGHNA and YSLEER. This CDR3 is built from 16 residues. Here the CDR3 reads CASSQETGGGREKLFF. CDR3 bases: TGCGCCAGCAGCCAAGAGACAGGGGGCGGGAGGGAAAAACTGTTTTTT.

The chain has TRBV5-3 and TRBJ1-3; D is unclear. TRBV5-3 is noted as an ORF with a role that remains uncertain. CDR3 length equals 15 residues. V shed 2 bases and J shed 0 bases, with 9 bases lying between them. The CDR3 spells CARSLQLLSGNTIYF. CDR3 DNA sequence: TGTGCCAGAAGCTTACAGCTACTCTCTGGAAACACCATATATTTT.

The chain recombines TRBV4-1 with TRBJ2-1; the match to TRBD2 covers 8 bases. Germline V gene data show CDR1 as MGHRA and CDR2 as YSYEKL. This CDR3 spans 17 amino acids. After removal of 1 base from V and 1 base from J, the junction contained 6 bases not matched to a gene. The CDR3 DNA sequence: TGCGCCAGCAGCCAAGGTCCCGGGAGGGGGTCCTACAATGAGCAGTTCTTC. Protein product: CASSQGPGRGSYNEQFF.

The chain uses TRBV7-2 and TRBJ2-7; 11 bases are a match to TRBD2. Per the germline V gene, CDR1 is SGHTA and CDR2 is FQGNSA. J gave up 2 bases and V 7 bases, and 7 bases lay outside the gene matches. CDR3 length: 15 amino acids. The CDR3 spells CASNRIAGGPYEQYF. As DNA, the CDR3 is TGTGCCAGCAACCGTATAGCGGGAGGGCCCTACGAGCAGTACTTC.

CDR3 sequence (DNA): TGTGCCAGCAGCCTCTCTGCTCAGAACTCTGGAAACACCATATATTTT. Amino acids: CASSLSAQNSGNTIYF. The rearrangement uses TRBV5-5 and TRBJ1-3; no definite D call. Germline V gives CDR1 SGHKS, CDR2 YYEKEE (reference sequence). Trimming removed 4 bases from V and 0 bases from J, with 14 bases in between. This CDR3 contains 16 residues.

The rearrangement links TRBV15 to TRBJ1-1; D gene unclear. The ends were cut back, 0 bases at V and 5 bases at J, with 22 bases in the middle. CDR3 length: 18 residues. Germline CDR1 is LNHNV and CDR2 is YYDKDF (reference sequence). CDR3 sequence: CATSRDGPIRHLSTEAFF. CDR3 DNA: TGTGCCACCAGCAGAGATGGCCCTATTCGACACCTTTCAACTGAAGCTTTCTTT.

The chain uses TRBV7-6 and TRBJ2-1; TRBD2 is a possible D gene (5 bases). CDR1 is SGHVS, CDR2 FNYEAQ, per germline. This CDR3 comprises 15 residues. With 3 bases removed from V and 4 bases from J, the gap between germline ends came to 13 bases. The CDR3 is CASSFRWGVYNEQFF. The CDR3 DNA is TGTGCCAGCAGCTTCCGGTGGGGAGTGTACAATGAGCAGTTCTTC.